Presented here are 12 T cell receptor beta chains from one specimen sequenced in a study of T cell changes during pregnancy in multiple sclerosis. Clones were sequenced by immunoSEQ multiplex PCR, and TCRdb holds only the in-frame ones, with some missing. The sample yields 70,000 to 90,000 clones, about nine tenths seen once. Sequences were derived from PBMCs, sampled in the first trimester of pregnancy. These receptors were collected from a female donor in good health, serving as a control in a pregnancy study. Some clones in this sample may be carry-over from other donors' samples.

CDR3 nucleotide sequence: TGTGCCAGTTCCGGGTCTTGGGGACAGGGTAATGAAGCTTTCTTT. It codes for CASSGSWGQGNEAFF. This chain links TRBV28 with TRBJ1-1; 9 bases match TRBD1. Germline-derived CDR1 and CDR2 are MDHEN and SYDVKM. J was trimmed by 7 bases and V by 9 bases; bases with no gene match: 15. The CDR3 sequence is 15 residues long.

The chain couples TRBV6-4 to TRBJ1-1; D remains ambiguous. Germline loops: CDR1 MRHNA, CDR2 SNTAGT. CDR3 length equals 12 residues. V dropped 6 bases and J dropped 4 bases, with 9 bases sitting between them. CDR3 sequence reads: CASSLKPTEAFF. The CDR3 DNA reads TGTGCCAGCAGCCTAAAACCCACTGAAGCTTTCTTT.

The V call is TRBV2, the J call TRBJ2-3; a weak D match, TRBD2 (6 bases). The V and J ends lost 5 bases and 3 bases respectively, with 9 bases between them. The CDR3 contains 13 residues. Looked up from germline, CDR1 is SNHLY and CDR2 is FYNNEI. The CDR3: CASSRGATDTQYF. The CDR3 nucleotides are TGTGCCAGCAGTCGCGGGGCGACAGATACGCAGTATTTT.

CDR3 sequence reads: CASSGPTSGGAPDTQYF. The CDR3 region has the DNA TGTGCCAGCAGCGGACCTACTAGCGGGGGGGCGCCAGATACGCAGTATTTT. This chain uses TRBV9 with TRBJ2-3; 13 bases agree with TRBD2. Trimming cost V 3 bases and J 4 bases; bases outside gene matches: 8. CDR1 and CDR2 (germline): SGDLS, YYNGEE. The length of the CDR3 is 17 residues.

The V gene is TRBV5-4, the J gene TRBJ2-5; 9 nucleotides line up with TRBD2. The germline CDR1 and CDR2 sequences are SGHNT and YYREEE (reference sequence). The CDR3 covers 17 residues. V gave up 0 bases and J gave up 5 bases; unmatched junction bases: 11. CDR3 protein: CASSLDMSLAGRETQYF. As DNA, the CDR3 is TGTGCCAGCAGCTTGGATATGAGTCTAGCGGGGCGGGAGACCCAGTACTTC. Full variable domain (missing parts from reference TRBV5-4 and TRBJ2-5): ETGVTQSPTHLIKTRGQQVTLRCSSQSGHNTVSWYQQALGQGPQFIFQYYREEENGRGNFPPRFSGLQFPNYSSELNVNALELDDSALYLCASSLDMSLAGRETQYFGPGTRLLVL.

The rearrangement links TRBV5-1 to TRBJ2-3; 7 positions match TRBD2. CDR1 and CDR2 from the germline V gene are SGHRS and YFSETQ. The J segment lost 0 bases and the V segment lost 0 bases, leaving 10 bases of the junction unmatched. The CDR3 spans 18 residues. The chain's CDR3 is CASSLVPAGLPSTDTQYF. The DNA of the CDR3 is TGCGCCAGCAGCTTGGTACCAGCGGGGCTACCTAGCACAGATACGCAGTATTTT.

The chain employs TRBV27 and TRBJ2-5; 10 bases match TRBD2. V shed 5 bases and J 1 base; nucleotides not matched to a gene: 7. CDR3 length: 16 residues. Germline CDR1 is MNHEY and CDR2 is SMNVEV (reference sequence). CDR3 sequence: CASSDTSGTLQETQYF. The CDR3 DNA reads as TGTGCCAGCAGTGATACTAGCGGGACACTCCAAGAGACCCAGTACTTC.

The chain recombines TRBV7-8 with TRBJ2-2; D might be TRBD2 (7 bases). Germline V gene lookup returns CDR1 SGHVS and CDR2 FQNEAQ. CDR3 size: 15 residues. CDR3 amino acids: CGQGPRGASSGELFF. In DNA form, the CDR3 reads TGTGGTCAGGGACCACGGGGGGCCTCCTCCGGGGAGCTGTTTTTT.

The chain carries TRBV19 and TRBJ2-7, with 10 positions matching TRBD2. Per germline, CDR1 LNHDA and CDR2 SQIVND (reference sequence). V was clipped by 5 bases and J by 5 bases; unmatched bases: 6. This CDR3 has 14 residues. In nucleotides, the CDR3 is TGTGCCAGTAGTTCTAGCGGGAGTTGGAACGAGCAGTACTTC. It translates to CASSSSGSWNEQYF. Looking up the rest from reference TRBV19 and TRBJ2-7 gives the full variable domain: DGGITQSPKYLFRKEGQNVTLSCEQNLNHDAMYWYRQDPGQGLRLIYYSQIVNDFQKGDIAEGYSVSREKKESFPLTVTSAQKNPTAFYLCASSSSGSWNEQYFGPGTRLTVT.

This sequence joins TRBV28 and TRBJ2-7; 11 bases agree with TRBD2. V was clipped by 6 bases and J by 4 bases; unmatched bases: 8. The CDR3 has 15 amino acids. Germline CDR1 and CDR2: MDHEN and SYDVKM. CDR3 region: CASRDLAGGPYEQYF. CDR3 in DNA: TGTGCCAGCAGAGACCTAGCGGGAGGACCTTACGAGCAGTACTTC. Filled out from reference TRBV28 and TRBJ2-7, the complete variable domain reads DVKVTQSSRYLVKRTGEKVFLECVQDMDHENMFWYRQDPGLGLRLIYFSYDVKMKEKGDIPEGYSVSREKKERFSLILESASTNQTSMYLCASRDLAGGPYEQYFGPGTRLTVT.

The chain couples TRBV7-9 to TRBJ2-1; 7 bases line up with TRBD1. Germline trimming cut 5 bases from V and 4 bases from J; bases unmatched to any gene: 5. This CDR3 region has 14 residues. Germline CDR1 is SEHNR and CDR2 is FQNEAQ (reference sequence). This CDR3 reads CASSTEDRYNEQFF. CDR3 coding DNA: TGTGCCAGCAGCACAGAGGACAGGTACAATGAGCAGTTCTTC.

V gene TRBV19 combines with J gene TRBJ2-4, with 12 bases that match TRBD2. The CDR3 has 15 residues. J was trimmed by 9 bases and V by 4 bases; bases with no gene match: 7. Germline loops: CDR1 LNHDA, CDR2 SQIVND (reference sequence). The CDR3 DNA is TGTGCCAGTAGTAACTGGACTAGCGGGGAGGTCATTCAGTACTTC. Translation gives CASSNWTSGEVIQYF.